This record concerns one T cell receptor beta chain sequence. The sample is drawn from a study of T cell responses to AZD1222 COVID-19 vaccine. This CDR3 is 15 amino acids long. V lost 4 bases and J lost 5; bases outside the gene matches: 6. From germline, CDR1 is SGDLS and CDR2 YYNGEE. Data came from immunoSEQ multiplex PCR; TCRdb stores just in-frame clones and leaves some out. The data contain fewer than 90,000 clones, 75% to 95% of them singletons. Recipients boosted at about 4 weeks or about 12 weeks are pooled. The source of this sequence is an adult who received the AZD1222 COVID-19 vaccine. The source was peripheral blood, collected 28 days after the second AZD1222 dose. This chain links TRBV9 with TRBJ2-1; 10 nucleotides match TRBD2. The CDR3 loop is CASSTVAGGNNEQFF. The CDR3 nucleotides are TGTGCCAGCAGCACCGTAGCGGGAGGCAACAATGAGCAGTTCTTC.